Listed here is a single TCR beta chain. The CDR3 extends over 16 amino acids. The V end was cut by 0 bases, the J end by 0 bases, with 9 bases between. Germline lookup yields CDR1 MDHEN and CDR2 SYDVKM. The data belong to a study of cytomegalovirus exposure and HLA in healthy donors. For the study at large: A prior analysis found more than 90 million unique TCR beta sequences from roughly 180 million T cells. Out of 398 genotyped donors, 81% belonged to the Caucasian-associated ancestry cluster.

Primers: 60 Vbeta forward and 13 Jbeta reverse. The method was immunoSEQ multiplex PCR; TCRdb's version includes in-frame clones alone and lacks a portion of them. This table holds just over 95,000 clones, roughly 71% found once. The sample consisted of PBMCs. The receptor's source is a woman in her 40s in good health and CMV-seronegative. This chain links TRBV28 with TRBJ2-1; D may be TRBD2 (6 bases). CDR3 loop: CASSLWGGGSYNEQFF. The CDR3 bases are TGTGCCAGCAGTTTATGGGGGGGAGGCTCCTACAATGAGCAGTTCTTC.